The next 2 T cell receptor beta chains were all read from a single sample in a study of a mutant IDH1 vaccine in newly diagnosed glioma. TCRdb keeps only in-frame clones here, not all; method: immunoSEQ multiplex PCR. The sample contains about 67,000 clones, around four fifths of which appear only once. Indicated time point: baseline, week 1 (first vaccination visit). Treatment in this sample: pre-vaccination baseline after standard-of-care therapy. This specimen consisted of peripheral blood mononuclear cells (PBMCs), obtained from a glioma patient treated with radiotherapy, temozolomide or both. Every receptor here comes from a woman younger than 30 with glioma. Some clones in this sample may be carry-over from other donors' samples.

CDR3 sequence: CASKLGRGLNSPLHF. Here the CDR3 DNA reads TGTGCCAGCAAGCTGGGCAGGGGGCTCAATTCACCCCTCCACTTT. The chain is built from TRBV27 and TRBJ1-6; 8 nucleotides match TRBD1. V dropped 7 bases and J dropped 7; count of bases not matched to a gene: 9. This CDR3 contains 15 residues. Germline values: CDR1 MNHEY, CDR2 SMNVEV (reference sequence).

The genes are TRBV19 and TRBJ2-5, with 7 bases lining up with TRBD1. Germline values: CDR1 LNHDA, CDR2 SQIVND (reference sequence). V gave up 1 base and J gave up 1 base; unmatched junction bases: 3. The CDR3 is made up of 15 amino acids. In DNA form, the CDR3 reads TGTGCCAGTAGTATAGGGGGACAGCTCCAAGAGACCCAGTACTTC. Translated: CASSIGGQLQETQYF.